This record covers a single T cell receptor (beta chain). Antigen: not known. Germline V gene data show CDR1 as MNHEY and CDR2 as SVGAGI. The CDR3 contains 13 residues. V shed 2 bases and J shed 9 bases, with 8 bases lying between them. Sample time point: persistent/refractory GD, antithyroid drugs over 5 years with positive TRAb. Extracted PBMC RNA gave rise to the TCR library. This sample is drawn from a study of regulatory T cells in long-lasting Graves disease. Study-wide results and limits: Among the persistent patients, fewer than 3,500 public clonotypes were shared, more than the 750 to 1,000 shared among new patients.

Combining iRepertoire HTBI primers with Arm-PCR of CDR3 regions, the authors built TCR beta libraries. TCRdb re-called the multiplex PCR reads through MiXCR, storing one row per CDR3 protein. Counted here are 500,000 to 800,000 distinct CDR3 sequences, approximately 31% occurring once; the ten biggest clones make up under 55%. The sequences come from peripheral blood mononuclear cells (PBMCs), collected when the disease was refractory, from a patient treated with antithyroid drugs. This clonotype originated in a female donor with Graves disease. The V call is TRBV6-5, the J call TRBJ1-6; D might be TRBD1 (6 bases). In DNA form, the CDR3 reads TGTGCCAGCAGTTACCCACAGGGTTCACCCCTCCACTTT. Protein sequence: CASSYPQGSPLHF.